Presented here are 21 T cell receptor beta chains from one specimen sequenced in a study of blood T cell repertoires in COVID-19. Using immunoSEQ multiplex PCR, the repertoire was profiled, and TCRdb retains in-frame clones only, with some absent. The profile covers just under 85,000 clones, with 85% to 90% appearing a single time and 7.5% to 9.5% taken by the ten largest. The sample was peripheral blood. The receptors were sampled from a man aged 80 or over with active or convalescent COVID-19.

This CDR3 reads CASSPGGRSRTQFF. The CDR3 bases are TGTGCCAGTAGTCCTGGGGGCAGGTCTCGCACCCAGTTCTTC. The rearrangement links TRBV19 to TRBJ2-1; perhaps TRBD1 as D (6 bases). Trimming took off 5 bases at V and 13 bases at J, with 21 bases between the two ends. The CDR3 extends over 14 amino acids. Germline lookup yields CDR1 LNHDA and CDR2 SQIVND (reference sequence).

CDR3 region: CASSSPGRGNEKLFF. Written as DNA, the CDR3 is TGCGCCAGCAGCTCCCCGGGGAGGGGGAATGAAAAACTGTTTTTT. The V and J genes are TRBV5-1 and TRBJ1-4, with D possibly being TRBD1 (6 bases). The ends were cut back, 3 bases at V and 5 bases at J, with 14 bases in the middle. The CDR3 spans 15 residues. CDR1 SGHRS and CDR2 YFSETQ come from the germline V gene.

This rearrangement joins TRBV23-1 to TRBJ2-5; D is ambiguous. TRBV23-1 is annotated as an ORF whose role is uncertain. The CDR3 runs to 17 residues. Trimming removed 4 bases at V and 0 bases at J, with 18 bases between. The CDR3 bases are TGCGCCAGCAGTCTCAGCCGTCACAGTCCGTACCAAGAGACCCAGTACTTC. This codes for CASSLSRHSPYQETQYF.

This chain connects TRBV19 to TRBJ2-6; TRBD1 matches at 9 bases. The length of the CDR3 is 17 residues. Germline loops: CDR1 LNHDA, CDR2 SQIVND (reference sequence). J was trimmed by 3 bases and V by 4 bases; bases with no gene match: 7. For the CDR3, the DNA is TGTGCCAGTAGTAGGGACAGGGTGTCGTTTGGGGCCAACGTCCTGACTTTC. The encoded protein is CASSRDRVSFGANVLTF.

The CDR3 DNA reads as TGCGCCAGCAGCTTGAGCGCGGGAGGGCCTTACAATGAGCAGTTCTTC. This gives the protein CASSLSAGGPYNEQFF. The chain links TRBV5-1 to TRBJ2-1, with 9 bases identical to TRBD2. CDR3 length equals 16 residues. V shed 1 base and J 4 bases; nucleotides not matched to a gene: 6. CDR1 is SGHRS, CDR2 YFSETQ, per germline.

The chain employs TRBV12-3 or TRBV12-4 and TRBJ2-5, with D perhaps TRBD1 (5 bases). The V and J ends lost 5 bases and 5 bases respectively, with 12 bases between them. The CDR3 sequence is 13 residues long. CDR3 DNA: TGTGCCAGCAGTCCGACAGTCCGGGAGACCCAGTACTTC. Translation gives CASSPTVRETQYF.

This clone appeared once. The V gene is TRBV5-1, the J gene TRBJ1-2; TRBD1 agrees at 8 bases. This CDR3 contains 15 residues. Germline V lookup: CDR1 SGHRS, CDR2 YFSETQ. The trim removed 0 bases at V and 3 bases at J, leaving 4 bases unmatched. CDR3 coding DNA: TGCGCCAGCAGCTTGGGGACAGGGTATGACTATGGCTACACCTTC. Its protein is CASSLGTGYDYGYTF.

This clone was seen once. The CDR3 is CASSYSQGTQHF. The CDR3 DNA reads as TGTGCCAGCAGTTACTCACAGGGGACCCAGCATTTT. V is TRBV6-6 and J is TRBJ1-5; the match to TRBD1 covers 7 bases. CDR1 is MNHNY, CDR2 SVGAGI, per germline (reference sequence). The CDR3 loop spans 12 amino acids. V shed 0 bases, J shed 11 bases, and the junction held 1 base outside the gene matches.

This chain joins TRBV5-1 and TRBJ2-3; 8 nucleotides line up with TRBD2. Germline V gene lookup returns CDR1 SGHRS and CDR2 YFSETQ. V dropped 0 bases and J dropped 3; count of bases not matched to a gene: 6. The CDR3 runs 16 residues. This CDR3 reads CASSLDGAGGTDTQYF. The CDR3 bases are TGCGCCAGCAGCTTGGACGGCGCGGGGGGTACAGATACGCAGTATTTT.

This clone occurred a few times. The V gene is TRBV4-2, the J gene TRBJ2-1; 8 positions agree with TRBD2. In germline, CDR1 is LGHNA, CDR2 YNFKEQ. This CDR3 is built from 15 residues. Losses at the gene ends were 1 base for V and 9 bases for J; bases not matched to a gene: 8. The CDR3 is CASSQAGGPGSEQFF. CDR3 coding DNA: TGTGCCAGCAGCCAAGCGGGAGGGCCGGGTTCTGAGCAGTTCTTC.

The V and J genes are TRBV7-9 and TRBJ2-7, with D hard to call. The CDR3 consists of 13 residues. Germline CDR1 SEHNR, CDR2 FQNEAQ (reference sequence). The V end was cut by 2 bases, the J end by 5 bases, with 10 bases between. The CDR3 DNA reads TGTGCCAGCAGCTTATCCCCTCCCGACGAGCAGTACGTC. Translating it yields CASSLSPPDEQYV.

The rearrangement uses TRBV15 and TRBJ1-2, with 9 bases that match TRBD1. CDR1 LNHNV and CDR2 YYDKDF come from the germline V gene (reference sequence). The J segment lost 7 bases and the V segment lost 3 bases, leaving 12 bases of the junction unmatched. The CDR3 sequence is 16 residues long. CDR3 protein: CATSSFRDRVGGGYTF. CDR3 bases: TGTGCCACCAGCAGTTTCCGGGACAGGGTGGGGGGTGGCTACACCTTC.

The chain is built from TRBV6-6 and TRBJ1-6; D gene unclear. Germline lookup yields CDR1 MNHNY and CDR2 SVGAGI (reference sequence). Deletions cut 6 bases from V and 0 bases from J, with 3 bases between. The CDR3 loop spans 13 amino acids. The CDR3 reads CASSSSYNSPLHF. The CDR3 bases are TGTGCCAGCAGCAGCTCCTATAATTCACCCCTCCACTTT.

The genes are TRBV5-3 and TRBJ2-3, with TRBD1 matching over 7 bases. TRBV5-3 is an ORF, with its function uncertain. V trimming: 0 bases; J trimming: 4 bases; junction bases outside the gene matches: 14. This CDR3 region has 18 residues. The CDR3 is CARSLDFPGTEFPDTQYF. The CDR3 bases are TGTGCCAGAAGCTTGGATTTTCCCGGGACAGAATTTCCAGATACGCAGTATTTT.

This chain links TRBV5-6 with TRBJ1-2; TRBD1 matches at 8 bases. The CDR3 has 14 amino acids. Germline assignment: CDR1 SGHDT and CDR2 YYEEEE. V gave up 2 bases and J gave up 6 bases; unmatched junction bases: 6. CDR3 DNA sequence: TGTGCCAGCAGCTTTTCGCTGACAGGGGATGGCTACACCTTC. Translated: CASSFSLTGDGYTF.

This clone has only one observation. CDR3 loop: CASSLGTSGGTDTQYF. CDR3 nucleotide sequence: TGTGCCAGCAGCCTGGGGACTAGCGGGGGCACAGATACGCAGTATTTT. The genes are TRBV7-2 and TRBJ2-3; 13 bases line up with TRBD2. The germline V gene has CDR1 SGHTA and CDR2 FQGNSA. The V segment lost 5 bases and the J segment 1 base; nucleotides outside the gene matches: 3. CDR3 length equals 16 residues.

The chain links TRBV18 to TRBJ2-5; D gene unclear. Looked up from germline, CDR1 is KGHSH and CDR2 is LQKENI. The germline V and J ends were trimmed by 6 bases and 5 bases, with 10 bases remaining between them. The CDR3 contains 12 residues. CDR3 sequence (DNA): TGTGCCAGCTCCCTACTCTCCGAGACCCAGTACTTC. This codes for CASSLLSETQYF.

This chain joins TRBV6-1 and TRBJ1-1; 8 bases map to TRBD1. The V gene end was trimmed by 1 base and the J gene end by 8 bases; junction bases not matched to a gene: 6. The germline CDR1 and CDR2 sequences are MNHNS and SASEGT. The CDR3 contains 14 residues. CDR3 amino acids: CASSEVGGDREAFF. In DNA form, the CDR3 reads TGTGCCAGCAGTGAAGTGGGGGGGGACAGGGAAGCTTTCTTT.

The sample holds one count of this clone. V usage is TRBV27 and J usage is TRBJ2-1, with 7 positions matching TRBD2. CDR3 length equals 15 residues. The V segment lost 7 bases and the J segment 5 bases; nucleotides outside the gene matches: 11. Germline assignment: CDR1 MNHEY and CDR2 SMNVEV (reference sequence). The CDR3, as DNA: TGTGCCAGCACCGCGGACGGGAGGAGAAACAATGAGCAGTTCTTC. It is translated as CASTADGRRNNEQFF.

The CDR3 DNA is TGTGCGATAAAAACTGCGGACTATGGCTACACCTTC. It is translated as CAIKTADYGYTF. This chain uses TRBV28 with TRBJ1-2; no firm D call. Germline V gene data show CDR1 as MDHEN and CDR2 as SYDVKM. This CDR3 is built from 12 residues.

The count of this clone is one. V and J are TRBV28 and TRBJ2-3; TRBD2 might be the D (5 bases). Germline V lookup: CDR1 MDHEN, CDR2 SYDVKM. Trimming shortened V by 6 bases and J by 9 bases, and 16 bases separated the two germline ends. This CDR3 contains 13 residues. In nucleotides, the CDR3 is TGTGCCAGCAGCCCCGGTAGAGGGTGGACGCAGTATTTT. Encoded protein: CASSPGRGWTQYF.